Following are 7 T cell receptor beta chains from one sample sequenced in a study of vaccination and CD4 T cells after COVID-19. Their specific antigens are unknown. The Oncomine TCR Beta short-read assay was applied to DNA of cultured CD4+ T cells. One entry per CDR3 protein, called by TCRdb with MiXCR from the PCR reads. Among almost 20,000 distinct CDR3 sequences listed, just over 45% were seen once. Treatment given: approximately 11-day PBMC culture with coronavirus spike peptide pools or control peptides (ViraFEST assay). The sample in question was CD4+ T cells from blood, cultured in vitro, obtained after SARS-CoV-2 vaccination. The receptors stem from a human donor who had recovered from COVID-19.

This clonotype was counted only a few times. The rearrangement links TRBV6-1 to TRBJ1-5; D possibly corresponds to TRBD1 (6 bases). The V gene lost 6 bases and the J gene lost 3 bases, with 15 bases spanning the gap. The CDR3 extends over 15 amino acids. In germline, CDR1 is MNHNS, CDR2 SASEGT. The DNA of the CDR3 is TGTGCCAGCAGAGTGCCGGGACAACTCAATCAGCCCCAGCATTTT. It translates to CASRVPGQLNQPQHF.

V and J are TRBV5-6 and TRBJ1-1; D is uncertain. The V gene's germline CDR1 is SGHDT and CDR2 YYEEEE. Between the trimmed V and J ends, which lost 2 bases and 4 bases, there was a span of 6 bases. The length of the CDR3 is 12 residues. For the CDR3, the DNA is TGTGCCAGCAGCTTCCTGGTCACTGAAGCTTTCTTT. Translation gives CASSFLVTEAFF.

This clonotype came up a few times. V and J are TRBV6-5 and TRBJ2-2; 14 bases line up with TRBD2. CDR1 and CDR2 from the germline V gene are MNHEY and SVGAGI. Losses at the gene ends were 4 bases for V and 0 bases for J; bases not matched to a gene: 1. This CDR3 is 17 amino acids long. CDR3 sequence reads: CASSSTSGGANTGELFF. DNA for the CDR3: TGTGCCAGCAGTTCGACTAGCGGGGGGGCGAACACCGGGGAGCTGTTTTTT.

This chain links TRBV28 with TRBJ1-2; possible D gene TRBD1, 5 bases. The CDR3 covers 11 residues. The V and J ends lost 11 bases and 8 bases respectively, with 15 bases between them. CDR1 MDHEN and CDR2 SYDVKM come from the germline V gene. Here the CDR3 DNA reads TGTGCCGCGGCAGGGATAGGAGGCTACACCTTC. This sequence encodes CAAAGIGGYTF.

This sequence joins TRBV7-6 and TRBJ1-1; 8 nucleotides align to TRBD1. The J segment lost 5 bases and the V segment lost 3 bases, leaving 5 bases of the junction unmatched. The CDR3 loop spans 14 amino acids. Germline CDR1 SGHVS, CDR2 FNYEAQ. CDR3: CASSLNRGKTEAFF. For the CDR3, the DNA is TGTGCCAGCAGCTTGAACAGGGGGAAGACTGAAGCTTTCTTT.

The V gene is TRBV20-1, the J gene TRBJ2-4; 11 bases are shared with TRBD1. The germline CDR1 and CDR2 sequences are DFQATT and SNEGSKA (reference sequence). J lost 6 bases, V lost 5 bases, and 12 bases had no gene match. CDR3 length: 16 amino acids. The CDR3 sequence is CSAQSGTGGSGNIQYF. CDR3 DNA: TGCAGTGCTCAGTCCGGGACAGGGGGATCAGGAAACATTCAGTACTTC.

The genes are TRBV7-9 and TRBJ1-3, with D possibly matching TRBD1 (5 bases). The CDR3 runs 16 residues. V lost 6 bases and J 2 bases, leaving 17 bases between the germline ends. Germline V gene sequence: CDR1 SEHNR, CDR2 FQNEAQ (reference sequence). For the CDR3, the DNA is TGTGCCAGCAGGATTACAACGGGGGGGGCTGGAAACACCATATATTTT. It codes for CASRITTGGAGNTIYF.